These T cell receptor beta chains were read from a single sample in a study of cytomegalovirus exposure and HLA in healthy donors. Data came from immunoSEQ multiplex PCR; TCRdb stores just in-frame clones and leaves some out. The profile shows roughly 130,000 clones, more than 80% of them singletons. The sample taken for sequencing was PBMCs. The receptors originated from a man in his forties in good health and CMV-seronegative. Each CDR3 is given without its conserved first and last residue.

length: 12; J: TRBJ2-5; V: TRBV19; CDR3: ASSIWSGLKTQY
length: 16; J: TRBJ2-3; V: TRBV9; CDR3: ASSVGTSGRLLTDTQY
length: 10; J: TRBJ2-1; V: TRBV2; CDR3: ASSGWSNEQF
length: 14; J: TRBJ1-5; V: TRBV28; CDR3: ASSFLETGKGQPQH
length: 15; J: TRBJ2-3; V: TRBV19; CDR3: ASSIGPLRASTDTQY
length: 12; J: TRBJ2-5; V: TRBV5-4; CDR3: ASSFYNRQETQY
length: 13; J: TRBJ2-7; V: TRBV28; CDR3: ASSTSPRGTYEQY
length: 12; J: TRBJ2-7; V: TRBV28; CDR3: ASNKAEGSYEQY
length: 11; J: TRBJ2-7; V: TRBV7-9; CDR3: ASSPGQGGRQY
length: 12; J: TRBJ1-6; V: TRBV30; CDR3: AWTGLSYNSPLH
length: 11; J: TRBJ2-1; V: TRBV30; CDR3: AWSGGSYNEQF
length: 16; J: TRBJ1-1; V: TRBV2; CDR3: ASTDGIFVDRANTEAF
length: 13; J: TRBJ1-1; V: TRBV2; CDR3: ASTDVGARNTEAF
length: 13; J: TRBJ2-1; V: TRBV6-6; CDR3: ASSTTGTSYNEQF
length: 12; J: TRBJ2-1; V: TRBV7-2; CDR3: ASRTSPSQDEQF
length: 11; J: TRBJ1-4; V: TRBV7-2; CDR3: ASSLARDEKLF
length: 12; J: TRBJ1-4; V: TRBV30; CDR3: AWSGPPGGEKLF
length: 12; J: TRBJ2-7; V: TRBV5-1; CDR3: ASSLQGDTYEQY
length: 10; J: TRBJ2-7; V: TRBV7-2; CDR3: ASSFSPYEQY
length: 13; J: TRBJ2-7; V: TRBV7-2; CDR3: ASSGLGQGIYEQY
length: 14; J: TRBJ2-6; V: TRBV7-2; CDR3: ASSPRAVSGANVLT
length: 12; J: TRBJ2-7; V: TRBV7-9; CDR3: ASSLMTSSYEQY